This T cell receptor (beta chain) was identified in a study of CXCR3-negative and CXCR3-positive naive CD8 T cells. UMI-labeled TRB cDNA libraries were prepared by 5' RACE. TCRdb processed the 5' RACE reads again and assigns one entry to each CDR3 protein, with no DNA. In all, the sample yields some 140,000 distinct CDR3 sequences. Findings and limits, study-wide: Relative to memory CD8+ cells, whose diversity was much lower, both naive subsets had comparably high diversity. Whereas memory cells differed, naive CXCR3-negative and CXCR3-positive cells shared similar TRBV-TRBJ usage. Relative to CXCR3-negative naive cells, CXCR3-positive naive cells had more hydrophobic TRB CDR3s. Freshly isolated PBMCs were used in most assays, given partial CXCR3 loss after freezing.

Germline V gene sequence: CDR1 SEHNR, CDR2 FQNEAQ (reference sequence). The CDR3 totals 15 residues. CD45RO-CCR7+CD27+CD95- expression identified naive CD8+ T cells. Remarks on this clonotype: Antigen: not known.

This TCR was recovered from a human donor in good health. Some clones in this sample may be carry-over from other donors' samples. The chain links TRBV7-9 to TRBJ1-1; TCRdb gives TRBD1 as the D gene, but with no DNA this cannot be confirmed. Sequencing was carried out using naive CXCR3+ CD8+ T cells from blood. Subset here: CD45RO-CCR7+CD27+CD95- naive CD8+ T cells expressing CXCR3 (TNR3+). Here the CDR3 reads CASSPLGRNPPEAFF.